Following are 9 T cell receptor beta chains from one sample sequenced in a study of blood T cells in healthy people across ages. The second PCR ran about 6 to 12 cycles with a sample-barcoded 5' primer and J-beta primers. TCRdb re-called the 5' RACE reads through MiXCR, storing one row per CDR3 protein. The table shows 630,000 or so distinct CDR3 sequences, with about 28% occurring only once. The sample consisted of blood. These receptors came from a woman older than 75 in good health.

This clonotype has a count of ten or more. CDR3 coding DNA: TGTGCCAGCAGTGAAGCGGGAGGTGAACTAAACAGGAATGGCTACACCTTC. Amino acids: CASSEAGGELNRNGYTF. This chain uses TRBV2 with TRBJ1-2, with D possibly TRBD1 on 5 matching bases. The V end was cut by 0 bases, the J end by 6 bases, with 20 bases between. CDR3 length equals 17 residues. Germline V CDR1 and CDR2: SNHLY, FYNNEI.

The V gene is TRBV9, the J gene TRBJ1-6, with D hard to call. The V end lost 2 bases, the J end lost 8 bases, and 11 bases lay between the germline ends. This CDR3 is built from 14 residues. The germline V gene has CDR1 SGDLS and CDR2 YYNGEE. CDR3 sequence reads: CASSVGRSDSPLHF. The CDR3 nucleotides read TGTGCCAGCAGCGTGGGTCGGAGTGATTCACCCCTCCACTTT.

The count of this clonotype is one. The chain joins TRBV13 to TRBJ2-4; D ambiguous. V dropped 5 bases and J dropped 5 bases, with 16 bases sitting between them. Germline CDR1 reads PRHDT; CDR2 reads FYEKMQ (reference sequence). The CDR3 runs to 15 residues. CDR3 in amino acids: CASSVEGGRENIQYF. As DNA, the CDR3 is TGTGCCAGCAGCGTAGAAGGTGGCAGAGAAAACATTCAGTACTTC.

Notes on this clonotype: This may be a read error: a much more frequent sequence differs by one nucleotide. The CDR3 sequence: CASSYEWRGTGELFF. In DNA, the CDR3 is TGTGCCAGCAGTTACGAATGGAGGGGGACCGGGGAGCTGTTTTTT. The rearrangement joins TRBV6-5 to TRBJ2-2; D tentatively reads TRBD1 or TRBD2 (6 bases each). The CDR3 has 15 amino acids. V shed 2 bases and J shed 5 bases, with 12 bases lying between them. CDR1 MNHEY and CDR2 SVGAGI come from the germline V gene.

This clonotype was counted many times. The chain recombines TRBV9 with TRBJ2-6, with TRBD1 matching 7 bases. This CDR3 has 18 amino acids. V lost 3 bases to trimming and J lost 1 base; unmatched junction nucleotides: 10. CDR1 SGDLS and CDR2 YYNGEE come from the germline V gene. This chain's CDR3 is CASSATGFGLSGANVLTF. The CDR3 region has the DNA TGTGCCAGCAGCGCGACAGGGTTTGGGCTTTCTGGGGCCAACGTCCTGACTTTC.

In regard to this clonotype: With a much larger clone just one base away, this may be a read error. The V gene is TRBV4-2, the J gene TRBJ1-5, with unresolved D. The CDR3 consists of 12 residues. Per germline, CDR1 LGHNA and CDR2 YNFKEQ. The CDR3 nucleotides are TGTGCCAGCGGCCAGGACAATCAGCCCCAGCATTTT. Amino acids: CASGQDNQPQHF.

This sequence joins TRBV2 and TRBJ2-5; 10 bases line up with TRBD2. In germline, CDR1 is SNHLY, CDR2 FYNNEI. Trimming took 7 bases from V and 11 from J; bases not matched to a gene: 16. This CDR3 region has 15 residues. The CDR3 region is CASKPGLASYNEQYF. CDR3 in DNA: TGTGCCAGCAAACCGGGACTAGCGTCGTACAATGAGCAGTACTTC.

In its sample, this clonotype was seen many times. This rearrangement joins TRBV20-1 to TRBJ2-7; 7 bases match TRBD1. The germline V gene encodes CDR1 DFQATT and CDR2 SNEGSKA (reference sequence). J gave up 3 bases and V 3 bases, and 5 bases lay outside the gene matches. The CDR3 covers 13 residues. The CDR3 sequence: CSASRDSYYEQYF. CDR3 DNA: TGCAGTGCTAGTAGGGACAGTTACTACGAGCAGTACTTC.

The V gene is TRBV5-5, the J gene TRBJ2-2, with D unclear. Trimming took 0 bases from V and 11 from J, leaving 14 bases between them. The CDR3 runs 14 residues. Germline CDR1 is SGHKS and CDR2 is YYEKEE (reference sequence). CDR3 sequence reads: CASSLEHLLSELFF. The CDR3 coding sequence is TGTGCCAGCAGCTTGGAACACCTTCTAAGTGAGCTGTTTTTT.